A selection of T cell receptor beta chains follows, all from one sample in a study of CD4 T cells in lung cancer. Repertoires were generated with immunoSEQ multiplex PCR, while TCRdb's copy carries only in-frame clones and drops some. The listing records roughly 33 clones. Their cognate antigens are unknown. Sequencing used a CD4+ T cell line or clone grown in culture. The receptors stem from a human donor with non-small cell lung cancer. Some clones in this sample may be carry-over from other donors' samples. Both conserved end residues are part of each CDR3. The D gene is left open where the match is weak. Not all rows give a size; the values are once, few, many and, for expanded clones, a class.

>TRBV27|NA|TRBJ2-7|12|TRBD1
CASSLTGNEQYF
TGTGCCAGCAGTTTGACAGGGAACGAGCAGTACTTC
>TRBV9|few|TRBJ2-2|13|NA
CASGGANTGELFF
TGTGCCAGCGGGGGAGCGAACACCGGGGAGCTGTTTTTT
>TRBV10-1|NA|TRBJ1-4|16|TRBD1
CASSESRGRINEKLFF
TGCGCCAGCAGTGAATCCAGGGGGCGGATTAATGAAAAACTGTTTTTT
>TRBV6-1|NA|TRBJ1-2|13|NA
CASSELPGSGYTF
TGTGCCAGCAGTGAACTCCCGGGTTCCGGCTACACCTTC
>TRBV4-2|NA|TRBJ1-1|15|TRBD1
CASSQPDRGWTEAFF
TGTGCCAGCAGCCAGCCCGACAGGGGTTGGACTGAAGCTTTCTTT
>TRBV5-1|NA|TRBJ1-2|15|TRBD1
CASSYGTGRDDGYTF
TGCGCCAGCAGCTATGGGACAGGCCGGGACGATGGCTACACCTTC
>TRBV19|hyperexpanded|TRBJ2-7|19|TRBD2
CASSSRGLAGVGSSYEQYF
TGTGCCAGTAGTTCCCGGGGACTAGCGGGAGTGGGAAGCTCCTACGAGCAGTACTTC
>TRBV7-8|NA|TRBJ2-3|18|TRBD2
CASSLPARSGGTTDTQYF
TGTGCCAGCAGCTTACCAGCAAGAAGCGGGGGGACCACAGATACGCAGTATTTT
>TRBV6-5|NA|TRBJ1-1|14|NA
CAMSRLAPNTEAFF
TGTGCCATGTCCCGGCTGGCACCGAACACTGAAGCTTTCTTT
>TRBV18|NA|TRBJ2-5|15|NA
CASSPVVEGLETQYF
TGTGCCAGCTCACCCGTCGTTGAGGGGCTGGAGACCCAGTACTTC
>TRBV7-9|NA|TRBJ2-3|15|NA
CASSEEGRDTDTQYF
TGTGCCAGCAGCGAGGAGGGCCGGGACACAGATACGCAGTATTTT
>TRBV5-6|NA|TRBJ2-3|14|NA
CASSFSGVTDTQYF
TGTGCCAGCAGCTTCTCGGGGGTCACAGATACGCAGTATTTT
>TRBV27|NA|TRBJ1-4|14|TRBD1
CASSQDRNNEKLFF
TGTGCCAGCAGTCAGGACAGGAATAATGAAAAACTGTTTTTT
>TRBV6-6|NA|TRBJ1-1|14|NA
CAMSRLAPNTEAFF
TGTGCCATGTCCCGGCTGGCACCGAACACTGAAGCTTTCTTT